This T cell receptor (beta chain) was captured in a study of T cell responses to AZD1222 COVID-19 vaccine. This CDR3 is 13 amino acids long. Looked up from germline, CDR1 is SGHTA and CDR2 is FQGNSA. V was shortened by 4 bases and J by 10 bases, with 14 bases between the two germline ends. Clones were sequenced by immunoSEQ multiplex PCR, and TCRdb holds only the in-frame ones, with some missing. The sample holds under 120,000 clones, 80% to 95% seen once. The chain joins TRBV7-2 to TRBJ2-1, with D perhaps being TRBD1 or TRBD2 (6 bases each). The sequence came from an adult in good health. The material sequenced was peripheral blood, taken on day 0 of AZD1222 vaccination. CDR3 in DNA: TGTGCCAGCAGCTCGGGGGCGGGAATAGAGCAGTTCTTC. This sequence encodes CASSSGAGIEQFF.